The source of this TCR beta chain is a study of cytomegalovirus exposure and HLA in healthy donors. Whole-study results and caveats: Apparent HLA restriction characterized most CMV-associated TCR beta chains in a later analysis.

With regard to this clone: The antigen remains unidentified.

Trimming at V came to 4 bases and at J to 2 bases, leaving 8 bases not matched to a gene. The CDR3 is 17 amino acids. The germline V gene encodes CDR1 SGDLS and CDR2 YYNGEE. The study ran its PCR with 60 Vbeta and 13 Jbeta primers. Only in-frame clones appear in the TCRdb table, and some are missing; sequencing was by immunoSEQ multiplex PCR. The sample contains 100,000 to 150,000 clones, over 70% of which appear only once. The gene calls are TRBV9 and TRBJ2-3, with 12 bases lining up with TRBD2. The sample comprised PBMCs. The sequence derives from a woman aged 40 to 50 in good health and CMV-seronegative. This CDR3 reads CASSRPRLAGDTDTQYF. Here the CDR3 DNA reads TGTGCCAGCAGCCGACCCCGACTAGCGGGGGACACAGATACGCAGTATTTT.